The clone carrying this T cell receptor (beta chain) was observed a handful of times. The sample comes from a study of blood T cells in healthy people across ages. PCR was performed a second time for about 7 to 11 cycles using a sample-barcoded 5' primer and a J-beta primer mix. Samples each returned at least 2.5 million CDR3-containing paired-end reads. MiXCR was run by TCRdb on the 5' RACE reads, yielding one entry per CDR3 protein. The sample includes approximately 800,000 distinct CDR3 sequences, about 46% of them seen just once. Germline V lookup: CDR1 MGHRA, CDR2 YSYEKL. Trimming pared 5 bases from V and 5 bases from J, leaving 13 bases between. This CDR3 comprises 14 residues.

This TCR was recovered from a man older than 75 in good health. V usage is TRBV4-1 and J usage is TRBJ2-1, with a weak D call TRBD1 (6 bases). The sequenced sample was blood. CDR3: CASSIGQLDNEQFF. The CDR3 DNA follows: TGCGCCAGCAGCATAGGACAGCTGGACAATGAGCAGTTCTTC.